This entry features one T cell receptor (beta chain) sequence. TCRdb re-called the PCR reads with MiXCR, one entry per CDR3 protein. The sample holds about 12,000 distinct CDR3 sequences, around three fifths seen once. The patients had localized lung adenocarcinoma, a non-small cell subtype. This record comes from a study of CD4 and CD8 cells across lung adenocarcinoma regions. The TCR originated in a female donor with lung adenocarcinoma. The CD4 and CD8 labels of this study may be unreliable. Sequencing input: CD8+ T cells from the margin of a lung tumor.

Here the CDR3 reads CATSGTTIRVNEQFF. The DNA for the CDR3 is TGTGCCACCAGCGGGACCACCATCAGGGTTAATGAGCAGTTCTTC. The V and J genes are TRBV15 and TRBJ2-1, with D perhaps TRBD1 or TRBD2 (5 bases each). V gave up 5 bases and J gave up 7 bases, with 18 bases separating them. Germline V gene data show CDR1 as LNHNV and CDR2 as YYDKDF (reference sequence). This CDR3 has 15 residues.